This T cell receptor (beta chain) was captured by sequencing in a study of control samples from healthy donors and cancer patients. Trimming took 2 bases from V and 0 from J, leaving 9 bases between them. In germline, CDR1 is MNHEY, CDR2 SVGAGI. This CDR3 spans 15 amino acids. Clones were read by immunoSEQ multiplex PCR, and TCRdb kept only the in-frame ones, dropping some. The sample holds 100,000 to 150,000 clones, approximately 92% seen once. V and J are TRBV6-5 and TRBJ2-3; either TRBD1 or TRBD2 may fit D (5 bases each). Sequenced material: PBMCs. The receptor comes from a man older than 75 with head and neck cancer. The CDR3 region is CASSYEGPSTDTQYF. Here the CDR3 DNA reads TGTGCCAGCAGTTACGAGGGGCCGAGCACAGATACGCAGTATTTT.